Listed below are T cell receptor beta chains from one sample, sequenced in a study of patients and donors after allogeneic stem cell transplantation. TCRdb reanalysed the RT-PCR reads using MiXCR and keeps one entry per CDR3 protein. The sample records about a million distinct CDR3 sequences, 15% to 20% being singletons. The sample consisted of blood, either unsorted or a sorted T cell fraction (not recorded which). The receptors stem from a human donor who was either an allogeneic HSCT recipient or a stem cell or donor lymphocyte infusion donor (not recorded which). It is not recorded whose cells these are; they may come from a transplant donor. The CDR3 runs from the conserved cysteine through the conserved F or W. The order of the fields is J gene, V gene, CDR3 protein.

J gene: TRBJ2-1
V gene: TRBV20-1
CDR3 protein: CSAREYTYNEQFF

J gene: TRBJ2-5
V gene: TRBV12-3/TRBV12-4
CDR3 protein: CASSRGLAGGRRETQYF

J gene: TRBJ1-4
V gene: TRBV5-1
CDR3 protein: CASSITGTYNEKLFF

J gene: TRBJ1-2
V gene: TRBV12-3/TRBV12-4
CDR3 protein: CASRDRGDGYTF

J gene: TRBJ1-1
V gene: TRBV29-1
CDR3 protein: CSAGQSGTEAFF

J gene: TRBJ1-2
V gene: TRBV20-1
CDR3 protein: CSAREVTGSGEDGYTF

J gene: TRBJ2-1
V gene: TRBV20-1
CDR3 protein: CSARTSPGSYNEQFF

J gene: TRBJ2-3
V gene: TRBV7-3
CDR3 protein: CASSLTGRVEDTQYF

J gene: TRBJ1-1
V gene: TRBV7-9
CDR3 protein: CASSDLDKTEAFF

J gene: TRBJ1-1
V gene: TRBV7-9
CDR3 protein: CASSRSQGTEAFF

J gene: TRBJ2-3
V gene: TRBV11-2
CDR3 protein: CASSLVVGRGLRSDTQYF

J gene: TRBJ2-5
V gene: TRBV7-6
CDR3 protein: CASSLEAHQETQYF

J gene: TRBJ2-1
V gene: TRBV6-5
CDR3 protein: CASSYFRLAGDNEQFF

J gene: TRBJ1-1
V gene: TRBV15
CDR3 protein: CATSRELVGTGEAFF

J gene: TRBJ2-7
V gene: TRBV29-1
CDR3 protein: CSVGTSGYYEQYF

J gene: TRBJ2-7
V gene: TRBV12-3/TRBV12-4
CDR3 protein: CASSTDNPYEQYF

J gene: TRBJ2-3
V gene: TRBV20-1
CDR3 protein: CSARASGTSTDTQYF

J gene: TRBJ1-1
V gene: TRBV18
CDR3 protein: CASSYTIRRGMNTEAFF

J gene: TRBJ2-7
V gene: TRBV9
CDR3 protein: CASSVDPSGSYEQYF

J gene: TRBJ2-2
V gene: TRBV24-1
CDR3 protein: CATSAYRDRGLWSTGELFF

J gene: TRBJ1-1
V gene: TRBV5-1
CDR3 protein: CASSPTGQGIGTEAFF

J gene: TRBJ2-7
V gene: TRBV3-1
CDR3 protein: CASSQGLAGLYEQYF

J gene: TRBJ2-5
V gene: TRBV29-1
CDR3 protein: CSVDSKPGLGFQETQYF

J gene: TRBJ2-1
V gene: TRBV11-2
CDR3 protein: CASSLDKQEQFF

J gene: TRBJ2-6
V gene: TRBV9
CDR3 protein: CASSTQGSGANVLTF

J gene: TRBJ2-7
V gene: TRBV20-1
CDR3 protein: CSAIPGGAGYEQYF

J gene: TRBJ2-7
V gene: TRBV18
CDR3 protein: CASSPLSGGGDEQYF

J gene: TRBJ2-1
V gene: TRBV20-1
CDR3 protein: CSASDRTTYNEQFF

J gene: TRBJ2-3
V gene: TRBV29-1
CDR3 protein: CSVVGAGGLTDTQYF

J gene: TRBJ2-3
V gene: TRBV4-2
CDR3 protein: CASSPKRGKRGGRVTDTQYF

J gene: TRBJ1-4
V gene: TRBV7-2
CDR3 protein: CASSREGGGHEKLFF

J gene: TRBJ2-3
V gene: TRBV10-3
CDR3 protein: CAISGLAGGTDTQYF

J gene: TRBJ2-1
V gene: TRBV9
CDR3 protein: CASSAGLDNEQFF

J gene: TRBJ2-7
V gene: TRBV4-3
CDR3 protein: CASSHGTGVYEQYF

J gene: TRBJ2-1
V gene: TRBV20-1
CDR3 protein: CSARGGYNEQFF

J gene: TRBJ2-3
V gene: TRBV7-3
CDR3 protein: CASNSGGRTDTQYF

J gene: TRBJ2-1
V gene: TRBV10-3
CDR3 protein: CAITSPGLAINEQFF

J gene: TRBJ2-7
V gene: TRBV6-2/TRBV6-3
CDR3 protein: CASSYPGRSSYEQYF

J gene: TRBJ2-2
V gene: TRBV4-1
CDR3 protein: CASSPLGDGTGELFF

J gene: TRBJ2-3
V gene: TRBV6-5
CDR3 protein: CASSYTRQADTQYF

J gene: TRBJ2-7
V gene: TRBV12-3/TRBV12-4
CDR3 protein: CASSISQGYEQYF

J gene: TRBJ2-1
V gene: TRBV7-6
CDR3 protein: CASSSTQGVWYNEQFF

J gene: TRBJ2-5
V gene: TRBV4-1
CDR3 protein: CASSQEMVGGYQETQYF

J gene: TRBJ2-5
V gene: TRBV2
CDR3 protein: CASTAPGTSGETQYF

J gene: TRBJ1-1
V gene: TRBV5-1
CDR3 protein: CASSRGRGMDTEAFF